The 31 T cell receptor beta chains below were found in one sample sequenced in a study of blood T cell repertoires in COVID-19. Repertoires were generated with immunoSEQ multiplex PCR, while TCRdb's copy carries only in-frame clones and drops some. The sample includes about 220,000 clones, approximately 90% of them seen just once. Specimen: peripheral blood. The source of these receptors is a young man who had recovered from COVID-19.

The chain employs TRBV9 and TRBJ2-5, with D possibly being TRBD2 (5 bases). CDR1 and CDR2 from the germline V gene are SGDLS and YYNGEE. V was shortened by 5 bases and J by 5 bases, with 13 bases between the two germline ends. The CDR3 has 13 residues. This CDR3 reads CASRPDWEETQYF. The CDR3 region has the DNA TGTGCCAGCAGGCCAGACTGGGAGGAGACCCAGTACTTC. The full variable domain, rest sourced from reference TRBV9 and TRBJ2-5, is DSGVTQTPKHLITATGQRVTLRCSPRSGDLSVYWYQQSLDQGLQFLIQYYNGEERAKGNILERFSAQQFPDLHSELNLSSLELGDSALYFCASRPDWEETQYFGPGTRLLVL.

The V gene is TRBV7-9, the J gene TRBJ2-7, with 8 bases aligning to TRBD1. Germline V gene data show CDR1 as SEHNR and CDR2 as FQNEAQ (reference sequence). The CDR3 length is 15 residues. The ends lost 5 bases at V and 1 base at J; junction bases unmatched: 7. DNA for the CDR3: TGTGCCAGCAGCCCCATGGGACAGGAGTCCTACGAGCAGTACTTC. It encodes CASSPMGQESYEQYF.

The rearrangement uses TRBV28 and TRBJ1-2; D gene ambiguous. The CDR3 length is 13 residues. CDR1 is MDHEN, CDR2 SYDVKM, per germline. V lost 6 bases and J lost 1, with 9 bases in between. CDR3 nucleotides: TGTGCCAGCAGCTCCGGGGATAACTATGGCTACACCTTC. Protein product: CASSSGDNYGYTF.

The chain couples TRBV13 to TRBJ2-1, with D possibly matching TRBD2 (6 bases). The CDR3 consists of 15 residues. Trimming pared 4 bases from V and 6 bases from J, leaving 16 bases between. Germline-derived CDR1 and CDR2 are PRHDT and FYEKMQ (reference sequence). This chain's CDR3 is CASSSRDSYFNEQFF. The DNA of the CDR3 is TGTGCCAGCAGCTCACGGGACTCCTACTTCAATGAGCAGTTCTTC. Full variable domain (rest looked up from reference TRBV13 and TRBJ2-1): AAGVIQSPRHLIKEKRETATLKCYPIPRHDTVYWYQQGPGQDPQFLISFYEKMQSDKGSIPDRFSAQQFSDYHSELNMSSLELGDSALYFCASSSRDSYFNEQFFGPGTRLTVL.

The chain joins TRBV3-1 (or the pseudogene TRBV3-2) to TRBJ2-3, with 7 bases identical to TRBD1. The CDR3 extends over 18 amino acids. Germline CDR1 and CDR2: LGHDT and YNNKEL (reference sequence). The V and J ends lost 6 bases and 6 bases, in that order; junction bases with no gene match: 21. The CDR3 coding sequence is TGTGCCAGCAGTCAAAGAAGTAGGGGGCAGTTACTGATGGATACGCAGTATTTT. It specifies CASSQRSRGQLLMDTQYF.

CDR3 bases: TGTGCCATCAGTGAGTCCCATGTTAATCAGCCCCAGCATTTT. It encodes CAISESHVNQPQHF. The V gene is TRBV10-3, the J gene TRBJ1-5; D remains unclear. The CDR3 is made up of 14 amino acids. V lost 0 bases and J 4 bases, leaving 7 bases between the germline ends. Germline V gives CDR1 ENHRY, CDR2 SYGVKD.

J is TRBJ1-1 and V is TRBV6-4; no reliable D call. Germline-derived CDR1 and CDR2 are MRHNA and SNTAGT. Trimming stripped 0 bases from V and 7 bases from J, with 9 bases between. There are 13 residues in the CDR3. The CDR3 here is CASSDSLGSEAFF. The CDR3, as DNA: TGTGCCAGCAGTGACTCACTGGGCAGTGAAGCTTTCTTT.

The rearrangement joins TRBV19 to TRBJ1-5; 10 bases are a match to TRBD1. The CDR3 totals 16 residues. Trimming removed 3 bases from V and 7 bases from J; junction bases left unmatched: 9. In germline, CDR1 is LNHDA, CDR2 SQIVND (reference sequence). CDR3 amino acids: CASSIQWTGGVQPQHF. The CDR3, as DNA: TGTGCCAGTAGTATCCAATGGACAGGGGGTGTGCAGCCCCAGCATTTT.

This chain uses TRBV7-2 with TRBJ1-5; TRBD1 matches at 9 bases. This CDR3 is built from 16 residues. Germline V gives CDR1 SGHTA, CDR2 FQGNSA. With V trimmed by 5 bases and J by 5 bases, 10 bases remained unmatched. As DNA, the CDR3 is TGTGCCAGCAGCCTGCGGACAGGGGATACCTATCAGCCCCAGCATTTT. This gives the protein CASSLRTGDTYQPQHF.

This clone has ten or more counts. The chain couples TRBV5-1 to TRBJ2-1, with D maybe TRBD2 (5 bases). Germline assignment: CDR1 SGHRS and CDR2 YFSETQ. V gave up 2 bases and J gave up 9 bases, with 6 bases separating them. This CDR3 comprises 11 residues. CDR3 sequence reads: CASSLRGEQFF. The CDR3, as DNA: TGCGCCAGCAGCTTACGGGGTGAGCAGTTCTTC.

The CDR3 DNA reads as TGTGCCAGCAGCAAAGGGACCGGGACTACCAATGAGCAGTTCTTC. Translation: CASSKGTGTTNEQFF. The V gene is TRBV7-9, the J gene TRBJ2-1, with TRBD2 identical over 7 bases. Germline V gene lookup returns CDR1 SEHNR and CDR2 FQNEAQ (reference sequence). The CDR3 is 15 amino acids. Unmatched junction bases numbered 10, after V lost 5 bases and J lost 6 bases.

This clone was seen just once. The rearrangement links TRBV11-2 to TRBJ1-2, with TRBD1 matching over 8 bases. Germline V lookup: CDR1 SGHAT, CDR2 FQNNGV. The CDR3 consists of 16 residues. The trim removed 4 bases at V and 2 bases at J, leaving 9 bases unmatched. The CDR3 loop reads CASSSFSGQENYGYTF. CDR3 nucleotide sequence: TGTGCCAGCAGCTCGTTTTCGGGACAGGAGAACTATGGCTACACCTTC. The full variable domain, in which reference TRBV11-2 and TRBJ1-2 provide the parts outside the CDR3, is EAGVAQSPRYKIIEKRQSVAFWCNPISGHATLYWYQQILGQGPKLLIQFQNNGVVDDSQLPKDRFSAERLKGVDSTLKIQPAKLEDSAVYLCASSSFSGQENYGYTFGSGTRLTVV.

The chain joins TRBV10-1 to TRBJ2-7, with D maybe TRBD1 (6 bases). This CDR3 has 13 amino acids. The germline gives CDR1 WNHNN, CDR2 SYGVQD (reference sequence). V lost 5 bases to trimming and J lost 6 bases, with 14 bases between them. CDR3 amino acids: CASSLLQGFEQYF. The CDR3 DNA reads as TGCGCCAGCAGTCTCCTCCAGGGGTTCGAGCAGTACTTC.

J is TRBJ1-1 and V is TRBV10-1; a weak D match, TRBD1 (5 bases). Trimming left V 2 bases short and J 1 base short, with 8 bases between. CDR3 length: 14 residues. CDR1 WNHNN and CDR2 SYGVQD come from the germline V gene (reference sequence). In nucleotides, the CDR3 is TGCGCCAGCAGTGAGGGTAGGGGGAACACTGAAGCTTTCTTT. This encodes CASSEGRGNTEAFF.

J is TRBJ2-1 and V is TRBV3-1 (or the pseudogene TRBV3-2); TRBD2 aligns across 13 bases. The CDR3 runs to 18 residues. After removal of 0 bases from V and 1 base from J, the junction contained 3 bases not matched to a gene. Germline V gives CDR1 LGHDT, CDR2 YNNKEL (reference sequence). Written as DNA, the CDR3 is TGTGCCAGCAGCCAAGATAGGACTAGCGGGGGTTCCTACAATGAGCAGTTCTTC. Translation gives CASSQDRTSGGSYNEQFF.

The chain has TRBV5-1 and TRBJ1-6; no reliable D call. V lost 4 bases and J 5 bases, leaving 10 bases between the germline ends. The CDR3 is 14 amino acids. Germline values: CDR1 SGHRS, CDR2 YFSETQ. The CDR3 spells CASSRDTNNSPLHF. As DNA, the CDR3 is TGCGCCAGCAGCCGGGATACAAATAATTCACCCCTCCACTTT.

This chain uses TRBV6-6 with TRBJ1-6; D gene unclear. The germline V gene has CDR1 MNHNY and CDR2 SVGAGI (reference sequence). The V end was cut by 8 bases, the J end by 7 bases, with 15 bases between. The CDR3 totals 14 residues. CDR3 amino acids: CASDSKGVNSPLHF. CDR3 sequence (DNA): TGTGCCAGCGACTCTAAAGGAGTGAATTCACCCCTCCACTTT.

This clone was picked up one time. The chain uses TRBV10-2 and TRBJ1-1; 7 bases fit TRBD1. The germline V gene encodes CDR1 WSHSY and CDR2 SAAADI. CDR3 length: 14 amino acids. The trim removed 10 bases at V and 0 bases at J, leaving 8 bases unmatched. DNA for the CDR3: TGCGCCACCTCAGGGGGAGCAGTGAACACTGAAGCTTTCTTT. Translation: CATSGGAVNTEAFF.

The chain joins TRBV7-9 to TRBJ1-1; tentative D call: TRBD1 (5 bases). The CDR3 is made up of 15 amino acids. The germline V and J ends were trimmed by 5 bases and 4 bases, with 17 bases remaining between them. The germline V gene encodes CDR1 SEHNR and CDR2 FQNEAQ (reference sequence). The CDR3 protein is CASSLISGRSTEAFF. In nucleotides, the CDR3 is TGTGCCAGCAGCCTAATCTCAGGGAGGAGCACTGAAGCTTTCTTT.

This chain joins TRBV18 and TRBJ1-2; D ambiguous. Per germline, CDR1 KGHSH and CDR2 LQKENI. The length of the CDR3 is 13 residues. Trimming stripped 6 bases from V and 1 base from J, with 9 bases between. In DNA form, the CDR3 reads TGTGCCAGCTCCGCGGGAGTTAACTATGGCTACACCTTC. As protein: CASSAGVNYGYTF.

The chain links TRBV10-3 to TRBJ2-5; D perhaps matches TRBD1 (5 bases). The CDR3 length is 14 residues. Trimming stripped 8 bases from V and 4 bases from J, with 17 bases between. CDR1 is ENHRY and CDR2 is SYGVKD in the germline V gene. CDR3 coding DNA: TGTGCCATCGCCCAGGGAATGACGGGAGAGACCCAGTACTTC. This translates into CAIAQGMTGETQYF.

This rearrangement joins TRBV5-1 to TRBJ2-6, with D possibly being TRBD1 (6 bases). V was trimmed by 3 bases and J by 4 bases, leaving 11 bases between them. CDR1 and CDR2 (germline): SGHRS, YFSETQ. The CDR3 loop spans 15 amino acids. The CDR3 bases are TGCGCCAGCAGCTCTACAGGGACCGGGGCCAACGTCCTGACTTTC. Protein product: CASSSTGTGANVLTF.

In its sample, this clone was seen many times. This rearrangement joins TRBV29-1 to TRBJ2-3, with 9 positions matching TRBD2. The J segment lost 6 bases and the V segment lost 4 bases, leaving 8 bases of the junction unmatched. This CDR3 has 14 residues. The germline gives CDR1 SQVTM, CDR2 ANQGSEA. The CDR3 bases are TGCAGCGTTGTTGGCGGGGGGGCCACGGATACGCAGTATTTT. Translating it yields CSVVGGGATDTQYF.

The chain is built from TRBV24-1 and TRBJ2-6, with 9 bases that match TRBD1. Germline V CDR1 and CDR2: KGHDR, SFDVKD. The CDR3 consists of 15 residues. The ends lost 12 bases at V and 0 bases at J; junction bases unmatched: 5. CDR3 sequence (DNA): TGTGCCTCAGGGACAGGGTTCTCTGGGGCCAACGTCCTGACTTTC. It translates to CASGTGFSGANVLTF.

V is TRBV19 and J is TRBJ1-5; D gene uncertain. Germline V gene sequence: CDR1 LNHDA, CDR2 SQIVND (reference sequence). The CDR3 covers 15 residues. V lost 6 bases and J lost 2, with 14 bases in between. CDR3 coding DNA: TGTGCCAGTAGCCTCATGGACGGGGGCAATCAGCCCCAGCATTTT. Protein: CASSLMDGGNQPQHF.

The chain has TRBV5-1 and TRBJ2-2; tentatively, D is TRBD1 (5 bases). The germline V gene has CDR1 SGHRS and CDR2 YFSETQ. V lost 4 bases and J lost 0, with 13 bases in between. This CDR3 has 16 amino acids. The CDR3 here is CASSLTASANTGELFF. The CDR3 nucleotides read TGCGCCAGCAGCCTGACAGCCTCTGCGAACACCGGGGAGCTGTTTTTT. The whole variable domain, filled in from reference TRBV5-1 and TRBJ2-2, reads KAGVTQTPRYLIKTRGQQVTLSCSPISGHRSVSWYQQTPGQGLQFLFEYFSETQRNKGNFPGRFSGRQFSNSRSEMNVSTLELGDSALYLCASSLTASANTGELFFGEGSRLTVL.

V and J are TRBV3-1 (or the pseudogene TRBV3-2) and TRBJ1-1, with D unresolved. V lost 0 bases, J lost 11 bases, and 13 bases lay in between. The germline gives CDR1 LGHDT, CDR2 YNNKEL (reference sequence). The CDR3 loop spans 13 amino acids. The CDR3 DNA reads TGTGCCAGCAGCCAAGATCGGGAGGGAGAGGCTTTCTTT. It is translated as CASSQDREGEAFF.

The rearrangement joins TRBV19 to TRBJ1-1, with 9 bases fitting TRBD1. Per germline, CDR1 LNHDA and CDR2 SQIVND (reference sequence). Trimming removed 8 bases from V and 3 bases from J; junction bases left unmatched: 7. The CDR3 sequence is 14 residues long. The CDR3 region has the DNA TGTGCCAGTCAGACGGGACAGGGTGACACTGAAGCTTTCTTT. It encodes CASQTGQGDTEAFF.

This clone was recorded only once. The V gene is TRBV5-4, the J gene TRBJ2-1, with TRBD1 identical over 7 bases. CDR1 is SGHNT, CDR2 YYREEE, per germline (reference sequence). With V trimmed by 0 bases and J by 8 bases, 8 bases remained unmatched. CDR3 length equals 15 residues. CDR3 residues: CASSLAARQGHEQFF. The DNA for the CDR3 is TGTGCCAGCAGCTTGGCGGCGAGACAGGGACATGAGCAGTTCTTC.

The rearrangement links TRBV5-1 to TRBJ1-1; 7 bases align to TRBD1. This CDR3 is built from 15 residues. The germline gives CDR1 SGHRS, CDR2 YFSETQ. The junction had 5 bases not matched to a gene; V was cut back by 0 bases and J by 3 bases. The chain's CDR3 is CASSLGTGVHTEAFF. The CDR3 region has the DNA TGCGCCAGCAGCTTGGGAACAGGGGTCCACACTGAAGCTTTCTTT.

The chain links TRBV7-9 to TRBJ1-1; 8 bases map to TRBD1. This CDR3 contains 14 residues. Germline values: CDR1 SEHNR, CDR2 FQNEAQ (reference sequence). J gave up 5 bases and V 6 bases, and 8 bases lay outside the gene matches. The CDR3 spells CASRFPGGRTEAFF. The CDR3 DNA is TGTGCCAGCAGATTCCCAGGGGGCCGGACTGAAGCTTTCTTT. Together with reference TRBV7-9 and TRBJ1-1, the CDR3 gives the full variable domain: DTGVSQNPRHKITKRGQNVTFRCDPISEHNRLYWYRQTLGQGPEFLTYFQNEAQLEKSRLLSDRFSAERPKGSFSTLEIQRTEQGDSAMYLCASRFPGGRTEAFFGQGTRLTVV.